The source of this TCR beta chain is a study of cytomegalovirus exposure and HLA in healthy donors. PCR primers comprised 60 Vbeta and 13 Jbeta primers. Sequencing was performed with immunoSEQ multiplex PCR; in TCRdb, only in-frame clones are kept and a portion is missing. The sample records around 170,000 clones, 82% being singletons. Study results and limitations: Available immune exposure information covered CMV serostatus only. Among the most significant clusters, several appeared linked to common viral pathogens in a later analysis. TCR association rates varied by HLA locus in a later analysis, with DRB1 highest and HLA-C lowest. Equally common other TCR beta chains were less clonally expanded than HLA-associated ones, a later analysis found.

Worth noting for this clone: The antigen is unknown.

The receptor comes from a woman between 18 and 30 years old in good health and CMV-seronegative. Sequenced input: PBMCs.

CDR3 sequence (DNA): TGTGCCAGCAGCGAGGTAGGGACAGGCGCATACGAGCAGTACTTC. It codes for CASSEVGTGAYEQYF. The V and J genes are TRBV7-9 and TRBJ2-7; 8 nucleotides agree with TRBD1. Germline V gene data show CDR1 as SEHNR and CDR2 as FQNEAQ (reference sequence). V shed 5 bases and J 4 bases; nucleotides not matched to a gene: 10. The CDR3 runs to 15 residues.